These T cell receptor beta chains were read from a single sample in a study of kidney transplant recipient with SARS-CoV-2 infection. TCRdb independently ran MiXCR on the reads; one entry per CDR3 protein. Of approximately 240,000 distinct CDR3 sequences listed, about 30% were seen once; the top ten hold 6% to 8.5%. The sample consisted of a blood sample, taken at baseline and on day 111 from a kidney transplant recipient. The receptor source for this set is a male patient in his thirties who had COVID-19 and was a kidney transplant recipient. Some T cells could come from the graft donor. CDR3s include the opening cysteine and the closing phenylalanine or tryptophan. The D gene is left open where the match is weak. Clone size appears in some rows only: once, few, many, or a class for an expanded clone.

CDR3 protein: CASSLVPVGRFGNTIYF
CDR3 DNA: TGCGCCAGCAGCTTAGTCCCCGTTGGAAGGTTCGGAAACACCATATATTTT
D gene: .
J gene: TRBJ1-3
V gene: TRBV5-1
clone size: many

CDR3 protein: CSARKETLAHYQETQYF
CDR3 DNA: TGCAGTGCTAGAAAAGAGACCCTAGCGCACTACCAAGAGACCCAGTACTTC
D gene: .
J gene: TRBJ2-5
V gene: TRBV20-1
clone size: few

CDR3 protein: CASSLCAPISGLTGELFF
CDR3 DNA: TGTGCCAGCAGCCTATGTGCTCCCATTTCAGGCTTGACCGGGGAGCTGTTTTTT
D gene: .
J gene: TRBJ2-2
V gene: TRBV3-1
clone size: many

CDR3 protein: CANSQIAAGSNQPQHF
CDR3 DNA: TGTGCCAACAGCCAAATAGCGGCCGGTAGCAATCAGCCCCAGCATTTT
D gene: .
J gene: TRBJ1-5
V gene: TRBV4-2
clone size: .

CDR3 protein: CASSLGKRWSSYEQYF
CDR3 DNA: TGTGCCAGCAGCTTGGGTAAGAGATGGAGCTCCTACGAGCAGTACTTC
D gene: .
J gene: TRBJ2-7
V gene: TRBV5-6
clone size: many

CDR3 protein: CSVAPGQHTDTQYF
CDR3 DNA: TGCAGCGTTGCTCCGGGACAGCACACAGATACGCAGTATTTT
D gene: TRBD1
J gene: TRBJ2-3
V gene: TRBV29-1
clone size: many

CDR3 protein: CASSLETGNTEAFF
CDR3 DNA: TGTGCCAGCAGCTTGGAGACAGGGAACACTGAAGCTTTCTTT
D gene: .
J gene: TRBJ1-1
V gene: TRBV5-4
clone size: .

CDR3 protein: CVSSDSGELGKTYGYTF
CDR3 DNA: TGTGTCAGCAGTGACAGCGGAGAACTGGGAAAGACCTATGGCTACACCTTC
D gene: .
J gene: TRBJ1-2
V gene: TRBV25-1
clone size: .

CDR3 protein: CASNKLAGLRDTQYF
CDR3 DNA: TGCGCCAGCAACAAACTAGCGGGGCTGAGGGATACGCAGTATTTT
D gene: TRBD2
J gene: TRBJ2-3
V gene: TRBV5-1
clone size: few

CDR3 protein: CASSAFSCIGKTYSYTF
CDR3 DNA: TGTGCCAGCAGTGCATTTAGCTGCATCGGAAAGACCTATAGCTACACCTTC
D gene: .
J gene: TRBJ1-2
V gene: TRBV6-2/TRBV6-3
clone size: .

CDR3 protein: CASKRFQGETEAFF
CDR3 DNA: TGTGCCAGCAAAAGGTTTCAGGGCGAAACTGAAGCTTTCTTT
D gene: .
J gene: TRBJ1-1
V gene: TRBV11-2
clone size: .

CDR3 protein: CASSTDGSQGYGYTF
CDR3 DNA: TGTGCCAGCAGCACCGACGGGTCTCAGGGCTATGGCTACACCTTC
D gene: .
J gene: TRBJ1-2
V gene: TRBV5-6
clone size: few

CDR3 protein: CASQFYVPGKTYGYTF
CDR3 DNA: TGTGCCAGCCAATTTTACGTACCAGGAAAGACCTATGGCTACACCTTC
D gene: .
J gene: TRBJ1-2
V gene: TRBV5-4
clone size: few

CDR3 protein: CASSFSDWTDTYEQYF
CDR3 DNA: TGTGCCAGCAGCTTCTCAGATTGGACAGACACCTACGAACAGTACTTC
D gene: .
J gene: TRBJ2-7
V gene: TRBV7-2
clone size: .

CDR3 protein: CASSPQSTGGEVAFF
CDR3 DNA: TGTGCCAGCAGCCCCCAGTCGACAGGGGGAGAGGTAGCTTTCTTT
D gene: TRBD1
J gene: TRBJ1-1
V gene: TRBV9
clone size: .

CDR3 protein: CASSLATRVLAKNIQYF
CDR3 DNA: TGTGCCAGCAGCTTGGCAACCAGGGTCCTAGCCAAAAACATTCAGTACTTC
D gene: .
J gene: TRBJ2-4
V gene: TRBV5-5
clone size: .

CDR3 protein: CASSRAGLVYNEQFF
CDR3 DNA: TGTGCCAGCAGCCGTGCCGGACTAGTTTACAATGAGCAGTTCTTC
D gene: TRBD2
J gene: TRBJ2-1
V gene: TRBV7-2
clone size: .

CDR3 protein: CASSKLAGGANEQFF
CDR3 DNA: TGTGCCAGTAGTAAACTAGCGGGAGGCGCCAATGAGCAGTTCTTC
D gene: TRBD2
J gene: TRBJ2-1
V gene: TRBV19
clone size: many

CDR3 protein: CASSLAVAVTYGYTF
CDR3 DNA: TGTGCCAGCAGCTTGGCTGTCGCGGTCACCTATGGCTACACCTTC
D gene: .
J gene: TRBJ1-2
V gene: TRBV5-5
clone size: many

CDR3 protein: CASRRTGSNTGELFF
CDR3 DNA: TGTGCCAGCAGAAGGACAGGGAGTAACACCGGGGAGCTGTTTTTT
D gene: TRBD1
J gene: TRBJ2-2
V gene: TRBV6-5
clone size: many

CDR3 protein: CASSQHGELGKTYGYTF
CDR3 DNA: TGTGCCAGCAGTCAACACGGAGAACTGGGAAAGACCTATGGCTACACCTTC
D gene: .
J gene: TRBJ1-2
V gene: TRBV25-1
clone size: many

CDR3 protein: CASSHYNSFRKTYGYTF
CDR3 DNA: TGTGCCAGCAGTCACTACAACAGCTTCCGAAAGACCTATGGCTACACCTTC
D gene: .
J gene: TRBJ1-2
V gene: TRBV12-3/TRBV12-4
clone size: many

CDR3 protein: CASSIGGRPSYTF
CDR3 DNA: TGCGCCAGCAGCATTGGGGGTCGGCCGAGCTACACCTTC
D gene: .
J gene: TRBJ1-2
V gene: TRBV5-1
clone size: many

CDR3 protein: CASSVGQGETQYF
CDR3 DNA: TGTGCCAGCAGCGTCGGACAGGGAGAGACCCAGTACTTC
D gene: TRBD1
J gene: TRBJ2-5
V gene: TRBV7-3
clone size: .

CDR3 protein: CSARDEQPNTGELFF
CDR3 DNA: TGCAGTGCTAGAGATGAACAGCCCAACACCGGGGAGCTGTTTTTT
D gene: .
J gene: TRBJ2-2
V gene: TRBV20-1
clone size: many

CDR3 protein: CASSPDGLAGGRTYNEQFF
CDR3 DNA: TGTGCCAGCAGCCCAGACGGACTAGCGGGAGGAAGGACCTACAATGAGCAGTTCTTC
D gene: TRBD2
J gene: TRBJ2-1
V gene: TRBV9
clone size: .

CDR3 protein: CASSVGPQGANTEAFF
CDR3 DNA: TGTGCCAGCAGCGTAGGACCCCAGGGGGCAAACACTGAAGCTTTCTTT
D gene: TRBD1
J gene: TRBJ1-1
V gene: TRBV9
clone size: many

CDR3 protein: CASSQRTGNRGQPQHF
CDR3 DNA: TGTGCCAGCAGTCAGCGGACAGGGAACAGGGGTCAGCCCCAGCATTTT
D gene: TRBD1
J gene: TRBJ1-5
V gene: TRBV12-3/TRBV12-4
clone size: many

CDR3 protein: CASRTGHSSYNPPLHF
CDR3 DNA: TGTGCCAGCCGAACAGGGCATAGCTCCTATAATCCACCCCTCCACTTT
D gene: .
J gene: TRBJ1-6
V gene: TRBV19
clone size: .

CDR3 protein: CASFVIVPGKTYGYTF
CDR3 DNA: TGTGCCAGCTTTGTCATCGTACCAGGAAAGACCTATGGCTACACCTTC
D gene: .
J gene: TRBJ1-2
V gene: TRBV5-4
clone size: .

CDR3 protein: CASSQDSGQPDTQYF
CDR3 DNA: TGTGCCAGCAGCCAAGATTCTGGGCAGCCGGATACGCAGTATTTT
D gene: .
J gene: TRBJ2-3
V gene: TRBV3-1
clone size: many

CDR3 protein: CASAGTGNTGELFF
CDR3 DNA: TGTGCCAGCGCCGGGACGGGAAACACCGGGGAGCTGTTTTTT
D gene: .
J gene: TRBJ2-2
V gene: TRBV11-2
clone size: many

CDR3 protein: CSAKLSTQYF
CDR3 DNA: TGCAGTGCTAAACTAAGTACGCAGTATTTT
D gene: .
J gene: TRBJ2-3
V gene: TRBV20-1
clone size: .

CDR3 protein: CASSAWASVGAYEQYF
CDR3 DNA: TGTGCCAGCAGTGCGTGGGCTAGCGTGGGAGCATACGAGCAGTACTTC
D gene: .
J gene: TRBJ2-7
V gene: TRBV6-5
clone size: many

CDR3 protein: CASTPGEGVNTGELFF
CDR3 DNA: TGTGCCAGCACCCCCGGAGAGGGTGTGAACACCGGGGAGCTGTTTTTT
D gene: .
J gene: TRBJ2-2
V gene: TRBV2
clone size: many

CDR3 protein: CASRNRGGRGQPQHF
CDR3 DNA: TGTGCCAGTAGGAACAGGGGAGGGCGCGGTCAGCCCCAGCATTTT
D gene: TRBD1
J gene: TRBJ1-5
V gene: TRBV19
clone size: many

CDR3 protein: CASSQDLAAIHQPQHF
CDR3 DNA: TGTGCCAGCAGCCAAGATCTCGCAGCGATACATCAGCCCCAGCATTTT
D gene: .
J gene: TRBJ1-5
V gene: TRBV4-2
clone size: many

CDR3 protein: CASTLLAETQYF
CDR3 DNA: TGTGCCAGCACCCTCCTCGCAGAGACCCAGTACTTC
D gene: .
J gene: TRBJ2-5
V gene: TRBV7-9
clone size: many

CDR3 protein: CARVKGVVRKTYGYTF
CDR3 DNA: TGTGCCAGAGTGAAAGGAGTGGTGAGAAAGACCTATGGCTACACCTTC
D gene: .
J gene: TRBJ1-2
V gene: TRBV5-3
clone size: few

CDR3 protein: CASSPEGQGAEKLFF
CDR3 DNA: TGTGCCAGCTCACCAGAAGGACAGGGGGCTGAAAAACTGTTTTTT
D gene: TRBD1
J gene: TRBJ1-4
V gene: TRBV18
clone size: many

CDR3 protein: CASLSGLGSSYNEQFF
CDR3 DNA: TGTGCCAGCCTGTCCGGACTGGGGAGCTCCTACAATGAGCAGTTCTTC
D gene: .
J gene: TRBJ2-1
V gene: TRBV6-5
clone size: many

CDR3 protein: CGGLEEETQYF
CDR3 DNA: TGCGGGGGACTGGAAGAAGAGACCCAGTACTTC
D gene: .
J gene: TRBJ2-5
V gene: TRBV20-1
clone size: few

CDR3 protein: CASSADTCIGKTYGYTF
CDR3 DNA: TGTGCCAGCAGTGCGGATACCTGCATCGGAAAGACCTATGGCTACACCTTC
D gene: .
J gene: TRBJ1-2
V gene: TRBV6-2/TRBV6-3
clone size: many

CDR3 protein: CASSPRTSGRGEGDTQYF
CDR3 DNA: TGTGCCAGCAGTCCCCGGACTAGCGGGAGGGGGGAAGGAGATACGCAGTATTTT
D gene: TRBD2
J gene: TRBJ2-3
V gene: TRBV27
clone size: many

CDR3 protein: CSARDLAGQQYF
CDR3 DNA: TGCAGTGCTAGAGATCTGGCGGGGCAGCAGTACTTC
D gene: .
J gene: TRBJ2-7
V gene: TRBV20-1
clone size: many

CDR3 protein: CASSPKGEYNEQFF
CDR3 DNA: TGTGCCAGCTCACCGAAAGGAGAGTACAATGAGCAGTTCTTC
D gene: .
J gene: TRBJ2-1
V gene: TRBV6-4
clone size: many

CDR3 protein: CASSWRSESRKTYGYTF
CDR3 DNA: TGTGCCAGCAGCTGGAGGAGTGAATCTCGAAAGACCTATGGCTACACCTTC
D gene: .
J gene: TRBJ1-2
V gene: TRBV7-6
clone size: .

CDR3 protein: CASTTSSGNTIYF
CDR3 DNA: TGTGCCAGTACAACCAGCTCTGGAAACACCATATATTTT
D gene: .
J gene: TRBJ1-3
V gene: TRBV19
clone size: .

CDR3 protein: CASSSFGTGAYNEQFF
CDR3 DNA: TGTGCCAGCAGCTCGTTCGGGACGGGAGCCTACAATGAGCAGTTCTTC
D gene: .
J gene: TRBJ2-1
V gene: TRBV7-9
clone size: many

CDR3 protein: CASSRDSLNEQYF
CDR3 DNA: TGTGCCAGCAGCCGGGACTCCCTAAACGAGCAGTACTTC
D gene: .
J gene: TRBJ2-7
V gene: TRBV3-2
clone size: many

CDR3 protein: CATSYGTGFIDEQFF
CDR3 DNA: TGTGCCACCTCGTACGGGACAGGGTTCATCGATGAGCAGTTCTTC
D gene: TRBD1
J gene: TRBJ2-1
V gene: TRBV12-3/TRBV12-4
clone size: few

CDR3 protein: CASRASVWGDEQFF
CDR3 DNA: TGTGCCAGCAGGGCCTCTGTTTGGGGCGATGAGCAGTTCTTC
D gene: .
J gene: TRBJ2-1
V gene: TRBV6-5
clone size: few

CDR3 protein: CASSFVGMKAFF
CDR3 DNA: TGTGCCAGCAGTTTTGTGGGAATGAAAGCTTTCTTT
D gene: .
J gene: TRBJ1-1
V gene: TRBV6-5
clone size: .

CDR3 protein: CASSIERGAYNEQFF
CDR3 DNA: TGCGCCAGCAGCATCGAGCGGGGGGCCTACAATGAGCAGTTCTTC
D gene: TRBD2
J gene: TRBJ2-1
V gene: TRBV5-1
clone size: .

CDR3 protein: CASRCSHPRKTYGYTF
CDR3 DNA: TGTGCCAGCCGGTGCTCTCATCCACGAAAGACCTATGGCTACACCTTC
D gene: .
J gene: TRBJ1-2
V gene: TRBV5-8
clone size: many